This TCR beta chain stems from a study of type 1 regulatory T cells. Study in general: T-allo10 is a Tr1-enriched, alloantigen-specific CD4 T cell product made in vitro. Overall study results and limits: Compared with non-Tr1 cells, Tr1 cells showed a narrower TCR repertoire.

As to this clonotype: No antigen is known for it.

One entry per CDR3 protein results from TCRdb running MiXCR on the reads. This sample has about 62,000 distinct CDR3 sequences, with 55% to 65% found just once. This TCR was recovered from a human donor in good health. Sample: cultured non-Tr1 T cells, either the whole culture or a sorted T cell fraction (not recorded which).

This chain's CDR3 is CSAKPPGLAGGETQYF. CDR3 DNA: TGCAGTGCTAAACCACCGGGACTAGCGGGAGGAGAGACCCAGTACTTC. The chain links TRBV20-1 to TRBJ2-5, with TRBD2 matching over 15 bases. J gave up 4 bases and V 4 bases, and 7 bases lay outside the gene matches. The CDR3 contains 16 residues. Looked up from germline, CDR1 is DFQATT and CDR2 is SNEGSKA (reference sequence).